These 9 T cell receptor beta chains came from one sample sequenced in a study of shared clonotypes between healthy human individuals. Data came from immunoSEQ multiplex PCR; TCRdb stores just in-frame clones and leaves some out. The table has about 2.4 million clones, approximately 93% seen once. Sample: naive CD4+ T cells from PBMCs. Subset: CD45RA+ positively selected. The receptors stem from a man younger than 35 in good health. Some clones in this sample may be carry-over from other donors' samples.

V gene TRBV5-1 combines with J gene TRBJ1-6, with 9 bases lining up with TRBD1. Looked up from germline, CDR1 is SGHRS and CDR2 is YFSETQ. The CDR3 has 16 amino acids. V trimming: 0 bases; J trimming: 10 bases; junction bases outside the gene matches: 8. CDR3 region: CASSLVGGQGESPLHF. The CDR3, as DNA: TGCGCCAGCAGCTTGGTGGGGGGACAGGGAGAGTCACCCCTCCACTTT.

This clone occurred once. The chain employs TRBV18 and TRBJ2-3; 9 positions agree with TRBD2. V lost 5 bases to trimming and J lost 5 bases; unmatched junction nucleotides: 8. The CDR3 extends over 15 amino acids. In germline, CDR1 is KGHSH, CDR2 LQKENI. The CDR3 region has the DNA TGTGCCAGCTCAACGGTAGCGGGAGTAGTAGATACGCAGTATTTT. Its protein is CASSTVAGVVDTQYF.

The chain uses TRBV5-1 and TRBJ2-2; 11 bases match TRBD2. V shed 5 bases and J 1 base; nucleotides not matched to a gene: 10. The CDR3 totals 18 residues. The germline CDR1 and CDR2 sequences are SGHRS and YFSETQ. The CDR3 DNA is TGCGCCAGCAGAAGACCGGGACTAGCGGCGGAGAACACCGGGGAGCTGTTTTTT. Amino acid sequence: CASRRPGLAAENTGELFF.

V is TRBV7-2 and J is TRBJ2-1; D gene uncertain. There are 15 residues in the CDR3. V gave up 2 bases and J gave up 0 bases, with 8 bases separating them. The V gene's germline CDR1 is SGHTA and CDR2 FQGNSA. The CDR3 spells CASSLMQNSYNEQFF. The CDR3, as DNA: TGTGCCAGCAGCTTAATGCAGAACTCCTACAATGAGCAGTTCTTC.

The count of this clone is one. The chain recombines TRBV30 with TRBJ2-2; no clear D gene. V was cut by 8 bases and J by 6 bases, with 10 bases left in between. Looked up from germline, CDR1 is GTSNPN and CDR2 is SVGIG (reference sequence). This CDR3 has 11 amino acids. The CDR3 bases are TGTGCCAGCCGGGTGTCCGGGGAGCTGTTTTTT. It translates to CASRVSGELFF.

This clone was seen once. This chain joins TRBV4-1 and TRBJ1-1; 7 bases are a match to TRBD1. The V segment lost 4 bases and the J segment 0 bases; nucleotides outside the gene matches: 8. There are 16 residues in the CDR3. Germline CDR1 and CDR2: MGHRA and YSYEKL. Written as DNA, the CDR3 is TGCGCCAGCAGCCCCAGACAGGGAGATATGAACACTGAAGCTTTCTTT. Translation gives CASSPRQGDMNTEAFF.

This clone was detected only once. The same CDR3 can be traced to other DNA sequences in this sample. The chain carries TRBV7-9 and TRBJ2-7; weak D call: TRBD1 (5 bases). Trimming shortened V by 0 bases and J by 3 bases, and 6 bases separated the two germline ends. Per the germline V gene, CDR1 is SEHNR and CDR2 is FQNEAQ (reference sequence). The CDR3 consists of 13 residues. CDR3 protein: CASSLAGLYEQYF. The CDR3 DNA follows: TGTGCCAGCAGCTTAGCGGGGCTCTACGAGCAGTACTTC.

As concerns this clone: The sample contains more than one DNA sequence encoding this CDR3. This chain links TRBV7-2 with TRBJ2-1, with TRBD2 as a possible D gene (5 bases). The germline gives CDR1 SGHTA, CDR2 FQGNSA. V was shortened by 2 bases and J by 0 bases, with 8 bases between the two germline ends. The CDR3 is made up of 15 amino acids. CDR3 DNA sequence: TGTGCCAGCAGCTTACTAGCTAGCTCCTACAATGAGCAGTTCTTC. It yields the protein CASSLLASSYNEQFF.

This clone was recorded only once. This chain links TRBV2 with TRBJ1-1, with D possibly TRBD1 on 6 matching bases. V lost 6 bases to trimming and J lost 3 bases, with 14 bases between them. The CDR3 totals 14 residues. CDR1 and CDR2 from the germline V gene are SNHLY and FYNNEI. The CDR3 nucleotides read TGTGCCAGCAGCTCCAGGGGACTGGACACTGAAGCTTTCTTT. Amino acid sequence: CASSSRGLDTEAFF.